Listed here is a single T cell receptor (beta chain). This sample stems from a study of control samples from healthy donors and cancer patients. TCRdb's table, derived via immunoSEQ multiplex PCR, lists solely in-frame clones and lacks some. Altogether some 150,000 clones are present, approximately 96% being singletons, with the ten largest covering under 1.2%. V was shortened by 8 bases and J by 0 bases, with 10 bases between the two germline ends. The CDR3 runs to 13 residues. Germline CDR1 reads MDHEN; CDR2 reads SYDVKM. The source of this sequence is a woman aged 25 to 45 in good health. The source material was blood. This chain uses TRBV28 with TRBJ1-2; D gene uncertain. The CDR3 spells CASAAVANYGYTF. The CDR3 DNA reads as TGTGCCAGCGCGGCAGTCGCTAACTATGGCTACACCTTC.